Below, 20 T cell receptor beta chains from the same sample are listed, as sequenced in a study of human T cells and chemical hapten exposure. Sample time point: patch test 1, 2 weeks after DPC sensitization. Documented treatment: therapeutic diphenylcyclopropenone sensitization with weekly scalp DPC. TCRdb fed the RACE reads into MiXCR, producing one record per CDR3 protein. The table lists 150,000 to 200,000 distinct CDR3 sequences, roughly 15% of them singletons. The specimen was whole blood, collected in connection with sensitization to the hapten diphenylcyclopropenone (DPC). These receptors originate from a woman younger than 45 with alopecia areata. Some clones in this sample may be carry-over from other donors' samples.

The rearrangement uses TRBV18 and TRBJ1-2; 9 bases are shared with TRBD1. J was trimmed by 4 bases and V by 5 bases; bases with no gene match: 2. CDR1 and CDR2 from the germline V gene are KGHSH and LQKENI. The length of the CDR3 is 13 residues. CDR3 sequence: CASSGDRAYGYTF. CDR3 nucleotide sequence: TGTGCCAGCTCAGGGGACAGGGCCTATGGCTACACCTTC. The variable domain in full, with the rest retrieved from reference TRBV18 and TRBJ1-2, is NAGVMQNPRHLVRRRGQEARLRCSPMKGHSHVYWYRQLPEEGLKFMVYLQKENIIDESGMPKERFSAEFPKEGPSILRIQQVVRGDSAAYFCASSGDRAYGYTFGSGTRLTVV.

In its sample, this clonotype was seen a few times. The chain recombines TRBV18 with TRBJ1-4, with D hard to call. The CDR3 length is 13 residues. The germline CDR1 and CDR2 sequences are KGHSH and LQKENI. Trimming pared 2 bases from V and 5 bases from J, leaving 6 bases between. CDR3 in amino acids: CASSPRVNEKLFF. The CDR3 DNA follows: TGTGCCAGCTCACCAAGGGTCAATGAAAAACTGTTTTTT.

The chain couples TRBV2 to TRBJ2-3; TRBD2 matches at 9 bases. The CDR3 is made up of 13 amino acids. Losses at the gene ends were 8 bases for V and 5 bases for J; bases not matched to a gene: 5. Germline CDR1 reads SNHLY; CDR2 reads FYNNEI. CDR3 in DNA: TGTGCCAGCGGAGCGGGAGGTCTAGATACGCAGTATTTT. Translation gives CASGAGGLDTQYF.

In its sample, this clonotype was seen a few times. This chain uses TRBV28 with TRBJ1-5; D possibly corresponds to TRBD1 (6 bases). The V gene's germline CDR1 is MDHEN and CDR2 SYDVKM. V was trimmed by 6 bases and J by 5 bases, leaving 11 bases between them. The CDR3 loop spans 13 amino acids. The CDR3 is CASRTGIDQPQHF. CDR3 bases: TGTGCCAGCAGAACAGGGATCGATCAGCCCCAGCATTTT. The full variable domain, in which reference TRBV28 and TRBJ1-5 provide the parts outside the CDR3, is DVKVTQSSRYLVKRTGEKVFLECVQDMDHENMFWYRQDPGLGLRLIYFSYDVKMKEKGDIPEGYSVSREKKERFSLILESASTNQTSMYLCASRTGIDQPQHFGDGTRLSIL.

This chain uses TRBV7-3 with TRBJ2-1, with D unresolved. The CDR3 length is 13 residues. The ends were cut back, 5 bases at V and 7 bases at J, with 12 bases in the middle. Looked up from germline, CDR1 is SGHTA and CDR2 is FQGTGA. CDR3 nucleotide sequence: TGTGCCAGCAGCCCCGGCGGTTTTAATGAGCAGTTCTTC. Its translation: CASSPGGFNEQFF.

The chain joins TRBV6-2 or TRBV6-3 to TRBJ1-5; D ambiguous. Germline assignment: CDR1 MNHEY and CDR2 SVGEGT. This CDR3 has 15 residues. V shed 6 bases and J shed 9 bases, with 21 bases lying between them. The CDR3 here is CASSNGLLSDRPQHF. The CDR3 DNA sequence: TGTGCCAGCAGCAATGGACTCCTAAGCGATCGGCCCCAGCATTTT.

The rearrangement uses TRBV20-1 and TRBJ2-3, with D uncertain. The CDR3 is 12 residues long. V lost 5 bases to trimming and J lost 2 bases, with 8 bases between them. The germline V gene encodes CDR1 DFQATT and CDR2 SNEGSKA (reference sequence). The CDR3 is CSALDPTDTQYF. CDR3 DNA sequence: TGCAGTGCTCTGGACCCCACAGATACGCAGTATTTT.

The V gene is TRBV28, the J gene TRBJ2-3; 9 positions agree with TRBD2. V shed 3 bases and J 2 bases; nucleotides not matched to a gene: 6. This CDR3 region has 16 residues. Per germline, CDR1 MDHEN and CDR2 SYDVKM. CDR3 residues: CASSFRLAEATDTQYF. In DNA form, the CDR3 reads TGTGCCAGCAGTTTTCGACTAGCGGAAGCCACAGATACGCAGTATTTT.

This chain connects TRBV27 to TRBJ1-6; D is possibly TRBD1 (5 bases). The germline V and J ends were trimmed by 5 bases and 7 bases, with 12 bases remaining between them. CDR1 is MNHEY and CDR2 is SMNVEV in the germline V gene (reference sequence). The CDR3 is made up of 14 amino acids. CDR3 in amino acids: CASSLRTINSPLHF. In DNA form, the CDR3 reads TGTGCCAGCAGTCTCCGGACAATCAATTCACCCCTCCACTTT.

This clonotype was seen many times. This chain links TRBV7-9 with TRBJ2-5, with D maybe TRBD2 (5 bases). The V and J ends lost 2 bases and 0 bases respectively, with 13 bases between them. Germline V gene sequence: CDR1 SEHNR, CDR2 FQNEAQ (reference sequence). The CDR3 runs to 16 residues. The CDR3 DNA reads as TGTGCCAGCAGCTTAACTGGTAGCGCGTACCAAGAGACCCAGTACTTC. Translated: CASSLTGSAYQETQYF.

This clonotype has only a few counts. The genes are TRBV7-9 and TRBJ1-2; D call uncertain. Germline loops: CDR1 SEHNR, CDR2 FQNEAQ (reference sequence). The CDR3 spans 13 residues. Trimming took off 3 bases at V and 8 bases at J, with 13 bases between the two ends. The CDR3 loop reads CASSFEGPRGYTF. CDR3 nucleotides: TGTGCCAGCAGCTTTGAAGGCCCGAGAGGCTACACCTTC.

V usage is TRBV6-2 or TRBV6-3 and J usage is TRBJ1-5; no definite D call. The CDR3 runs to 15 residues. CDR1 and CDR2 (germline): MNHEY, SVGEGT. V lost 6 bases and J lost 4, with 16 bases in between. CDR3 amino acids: CASSPVHLTNQPQHF. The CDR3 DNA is TGTGCCAGCAGCCCCGTACACCTTACAAATCAGCCCCAGCATTTT.

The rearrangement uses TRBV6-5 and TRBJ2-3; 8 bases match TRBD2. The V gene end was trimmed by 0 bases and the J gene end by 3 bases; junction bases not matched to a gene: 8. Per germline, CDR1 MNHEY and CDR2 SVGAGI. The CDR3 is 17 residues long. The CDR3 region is CASSYSGQRGSTDTQYF. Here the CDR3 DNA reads TGTGCCAGCAGTTACTCGGGTCAGCGGGGGAGTACAGATACGCAGTATTTT.

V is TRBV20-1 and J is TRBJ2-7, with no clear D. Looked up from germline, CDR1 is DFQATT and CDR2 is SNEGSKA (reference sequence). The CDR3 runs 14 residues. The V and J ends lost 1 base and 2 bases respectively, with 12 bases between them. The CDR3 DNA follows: TGCAGTGCTAGAGGTCCTGACCTAGCCTACGAGCAGTACTTC. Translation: CSARGPDLAYEQYF.

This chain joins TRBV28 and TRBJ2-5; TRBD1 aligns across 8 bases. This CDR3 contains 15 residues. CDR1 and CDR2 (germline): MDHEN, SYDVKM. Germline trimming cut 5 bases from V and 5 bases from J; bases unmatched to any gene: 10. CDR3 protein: CASSARQGSWETQYF. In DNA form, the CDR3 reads TGTGCCAGCAGTGCCCGACAGGGGAGTTGGGAGACCCAGTACTTC.

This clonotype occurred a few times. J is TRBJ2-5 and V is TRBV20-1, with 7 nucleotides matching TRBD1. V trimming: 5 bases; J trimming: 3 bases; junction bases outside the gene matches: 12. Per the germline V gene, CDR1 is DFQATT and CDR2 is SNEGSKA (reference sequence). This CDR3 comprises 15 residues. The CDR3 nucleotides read TGCAGTGCTTTCCCCTTAGGGCAGGGGGAAGAGACCCAGTACTTC. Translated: CSAFPLGQGEETQYF.

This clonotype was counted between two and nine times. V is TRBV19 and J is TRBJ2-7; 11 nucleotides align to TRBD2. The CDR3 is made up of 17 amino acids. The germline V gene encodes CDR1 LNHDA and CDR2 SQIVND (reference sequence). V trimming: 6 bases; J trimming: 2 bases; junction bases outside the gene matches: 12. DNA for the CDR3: TGTGCCAGTAGCCGTTTAGCGGGAGGGGACGTGACCTACGAGCAGTACTTC. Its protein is CASSRLAGGDVTYEQYF.

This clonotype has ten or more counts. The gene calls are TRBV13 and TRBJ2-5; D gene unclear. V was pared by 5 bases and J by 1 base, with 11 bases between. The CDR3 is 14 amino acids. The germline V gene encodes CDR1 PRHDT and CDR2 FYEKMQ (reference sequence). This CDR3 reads CASSGFWTQETQYF. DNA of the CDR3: TGTGCCAGCAGCGGGTTTTGGACCCAAGAGACCCAGTACTTC.

CDR3 coding DNA: TGTGCCAGCAGCCCCGGGACCAATGAAAAACTGTTTTTT. The encoded protein is CASSPGTNEKLFF. This chain uses TRBV28 with TRBJ1-4; possibly TRBD1 for D (5 bases). V lost 6 bases, J lost 5 bases, and 10 bases lay in between. The CDR3 extends over 13 amino acids. CDR1 MDHEN and CDR2 SYDVKM come from the germline V gene.

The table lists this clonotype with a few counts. CDR3: CASSQDLGQRETQYF. CDR3 nucleotides: TGTGCCAGCAGCCAAGATCTAGGACAGCGGGAGACCCAGTACTTC. V and J are TRBV14 and TRBJ2-5, with D possibly TRBD1 on 6 matching bases. Germline V CDR1 and CDR2: SGHDN, FVKESK. Trimming left V 0 bases short and J 5 bases short, with 13 bases between. There are 15 residues in the CDR3.